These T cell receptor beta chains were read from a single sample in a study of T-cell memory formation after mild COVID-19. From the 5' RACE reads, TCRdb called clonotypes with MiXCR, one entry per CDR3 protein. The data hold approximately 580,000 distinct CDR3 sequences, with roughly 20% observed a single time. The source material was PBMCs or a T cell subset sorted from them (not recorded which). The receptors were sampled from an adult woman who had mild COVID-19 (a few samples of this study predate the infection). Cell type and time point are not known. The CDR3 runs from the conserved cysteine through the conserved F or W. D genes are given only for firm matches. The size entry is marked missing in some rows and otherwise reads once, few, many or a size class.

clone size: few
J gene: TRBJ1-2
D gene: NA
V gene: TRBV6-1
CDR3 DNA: TGTGCCAGCAGTGGAAGGCGCCGTATGAGCTATGGCTACACCTTC
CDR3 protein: CASSGRRRMSYGYTF

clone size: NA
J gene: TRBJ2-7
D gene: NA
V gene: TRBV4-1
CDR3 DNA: TGCGCCAGCAGCCAAGAGAGAATTACTGGCGAGCAGTACTTC
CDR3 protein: CASSQERITGEQYF

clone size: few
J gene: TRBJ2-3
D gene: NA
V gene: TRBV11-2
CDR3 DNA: TGTGCCAGCAGCTTCGAGGGCGCTAGCACAGATACGCAGTATTTT
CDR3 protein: CASSFEGASTDTQYF

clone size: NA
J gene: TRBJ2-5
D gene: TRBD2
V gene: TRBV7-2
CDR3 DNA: TGTGCCAGCAGCTTAATAGCGGGAGTTCGAGAGACCCAGTACTTC
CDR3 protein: CASSLIAGVRETQYF

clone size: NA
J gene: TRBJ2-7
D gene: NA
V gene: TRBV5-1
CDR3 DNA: TGCGCCAGCAGTTATATACCGGGTTCCTACGAGCAGTACTTC
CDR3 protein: CASSYIPGSYEQYF

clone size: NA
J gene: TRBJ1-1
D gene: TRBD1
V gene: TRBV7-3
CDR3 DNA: TGTGCCAGCAGCCAGGGACAGGGGAAGATCTTT
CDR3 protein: CASSQGQGKIF

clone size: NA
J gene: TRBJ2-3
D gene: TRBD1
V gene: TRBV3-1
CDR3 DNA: TGTGCCAGCAGTCGCTACAGGGGATCCACAGATACGCAGTATTTT
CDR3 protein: CASSRYRGSTDTQYF

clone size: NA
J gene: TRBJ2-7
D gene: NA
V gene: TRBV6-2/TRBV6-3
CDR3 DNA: TGTGCCAGCAGACAAGGCCCTTCACCTTTTTACGAGCAGTACTTC
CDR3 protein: CASRQGPSPFYEQYF

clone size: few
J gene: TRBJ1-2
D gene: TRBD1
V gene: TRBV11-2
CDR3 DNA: TGTGCCAGCAGCTTAGATGGCGGGACAGGGAATGGCTACACCTTC
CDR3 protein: CASSLDGGTGNGYTF

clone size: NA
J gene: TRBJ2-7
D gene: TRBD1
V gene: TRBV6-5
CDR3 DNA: TGTGCCAGCAGAAGAGGACAGGAGGTTGGGGAGCAGTACTTC
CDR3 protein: CASRRGQEVGEQYF

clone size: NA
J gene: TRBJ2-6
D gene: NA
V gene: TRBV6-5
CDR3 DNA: TGTGCCAGCAGTTCCCCGGGCAACGTCCTGACTTTC
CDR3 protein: CASSSPGNVLTF